The rows below give T cell receptor beta chains drawn from one sample of a study of T-cell reconstitution after alpha-beta-depleted transplantation in children. TCRdb called the PCR reads again in MiXCR, with one record for every CDR3 protein. The sample carries 900,000 or so distinct CDR3 sequences, around 17% recorded once. The source material was PBMCs, mostly from graft donor cells, sampled 360 days after TCRalphabeta/CD19-depleted stem cell transplant. The source of these receptors is a male patient younger than 18 who had a stem cell transplant for acute lymphoblastic leukemia, so the T cells may come from the graft donor. The CDR3 runs from the conserved cysteine through the conserved F or W. A D gene is named only where the DNA matches it firmly. Clone sizes are given selectively: once, few, many, or a class where the clone is expanded.

cdr3_nt,cdr3_aa,j_call,d_call,v_call,clone_size
TGTGCCAGCAGTCCACAGGGGGCCCCGAACACTGAAGCTTTCTTT,CASSPQGAPNTEAFF,TRBJ1-1,TRBD1,TRBV12-3/TRBV12-4,NA
TGCGCCAGCAGCTTGGATCCAGGGGTCCCCTACGAGCAGTACTTC,CASSLDPGVPYEQYF,TRBJ2-7,NA,TRBV5-1,NA
TGCGCCAGCAGCTTAACTGTCAGAAATGAGCAGTTCTTC,CASSLTVRNEQFF,TRBJ2-1,NA,TRBV5-1,few
TGTGCCAGCAGCTTAAACAGGGGGAGCTCCTACGAGCAGTACTTC,CASSLNRGSSYEQYF,TRBJ2-7,TRBD1,TRBV11-2,few
TGTGCCACCAGCAGAGTCCTTGTCATGGGCCAGCCCCAGCATTTT,CATSRVLVMGQPQHF,TRBJ1-5,NA,TRBV15,many
TGTGCCAGCAGTTTATGGGGGAGGGCTGAAGATACGCAGTATTTT,CASSLWGRAEDTQYF,TRBJ2-3,TRBD2,TRBV28,NA
TGTGCCACCAGCAGACAGGGCGGGCCGAATCAGCCCCAGCATTTT,CATSRQGGPNQPQHF,TRBJ1-5,NA,TRBV15,few
TGCAGCGTTTTACAGGGGGCGGTGGGCGAGCAGTACTTC,CSVLQGAVGEQYF,TRBJ2-7,TRBD1,TRBV29-1,NA
TGTGCCAGCAGGGGGCTGTTAAGGTACGGGCAGTACTTC,CASRGLLRYGQYF,TRBJ2-7,NA,TRBV6-2/TRBV6-3,NA
TGTGCCAGCAGCCAAGAAGGTCGGCGGTTAACCTACGAGCAGTACTTC,CASSQEGRRLTYEQYF,TRBJ2-7,NA,TRBV4-2,many
TGTGCCAGCAGCCAAGGATGGCGGGGACTCAACACAGATACGCAGTATTTT,CASSQGWRGLNTDTQYF,TRBJ2-3,NA,TRBV3-1,few
TGTGCCAGCAGCAGTGGGGGCCACACCTTC,CASSSGGHTF,TRBJ1-2,NA,TRBV21-1,few
TGCGCCAGCAGCTTGGGGCCTCCCGGGACAGGGGGAGCCTACGAGCAGTACTTC,CASSLGPPGTGGAYEQYF,TRBJ2-7,TRBD1,TRBV5-1,NA
TGCAGTGCCAACCCTAGCGGGAGGGCCCCAGAGACCCAGTACTTC,CSANPSGRAPETQYF,TRBJ2-5,TRBD2,TRBV20-1,NA
TGTGCCAGCAGCGGATTAGGGACTAGCGGGAGACCTGGGGAGCTGTTTTTT,CASSGLGTSGRPGELFF,TRBJ2-2,TRBD2,TRBV9,few
TGTGCCAGCAGTTTCGACCAGGTGTACGAGCAGTACTTC,CASSFDQVYEQYF,TRBJ2-7,NA,TRBV12-3/TRBV12-4,NA
TGCGCCAGCAGCCCTCAGGCGACGAACCCTGAAGCTTTCTTT,CASSPQATNPEAFF,TRBJ1-1,NA,TRBV4-1,NA
TGCAGTGCCCCACCGGCGGGGCCTAAAAACATTCAGTACTTC,CSAPPAGPKNIQYF,TRBJ2-4,NA,TRBV20-1,few
TGTGCCAGCGATCCCGGGACTAGGAATGAGCAGTTCTTC,CASDPGTRNEQFF,TRBJ2-1,TRBD2,TRBV27,NA
TGCGCCAGCAGGCGTGGACAGGGCGCCAGGAACACCATATATTTT,CASRRGQGARNTIYF,TRBJ1-3,TRBD1,TRBV4-1,NA
TGTGCCAGCAGCTTAGCGGCAGTGGCAGGCACTGAAGCTTTCTTT,CASSLAAVAGTEAFF,TRBJ1-1,NA,TRBV7-9,NA
TGTGCCAGCAGCCAGGGACAGGGCGTTTACACAGATACGCAGTATTTT,CASSQGQGVYTDTQYF,TRBJ2-3,TRBD1,TRBV4-2,many
TGTGCCAGTAACTTACGGGGATCTGGGGCCAACGTCCTGACTTTC,CASNLRGSGANVLTF,TRBJ2-6,NA,TRBV19,NA
TGTGCCAGCAGCTGGGGACTACCTAACACCGGGGAGCTGTTTTTT,CASSWGLPNTGELFF,TRBJ2-2,TRBD2,TRBV7-3,few
TGCAGTGCTCCCGACAGGGGCTACGAGCAGTACTTC,CSAPDRGYEQYF,TRBJ2-7,TRBD1,TRBV20-1,NA
TGCGCCAGCAGCTTGGAGTGGCTAGCGGGGGTCACCGGGGAGCTGTTTTTT,CASSLEWLAGVTGELFF,TRBJ2-2,TRBD2,TRBV5-1,few
TGTGCCAGCAGCTCCAAGCGGGTCGCGAACACCGGGGAGCTGTTTTTT,CASSSKRVANTGELFF,TRBJ2-2,NA,TRBV7-8,few
TGCGCCAGCAGCCAAGTCGCGGGAAGATTAGCCAATGAGCAGTTCTTC,CASSQVAGRLANEQFF,TRBJ2-1,NA,TRBV4-1,NA
TGCGCCAGCAGCCAAGAGGGACTAGCGTTATACAATGAGCAGTTCTTC,CASSQEGLALYNEQFF,TRBJ2-1,TRBD2,TRBV4-1,NA
TGCGCCAGCAGCTTCACCACTTGGCTAGCGCAAGAGACCCAGTACTTC,CASSFTTWLAQETQYF,TRBJ2-5,NA,TRBV5-1,few
TGTGCCAGCAGCTTTACGGGACTAGCATATGAGCAGTTCTTC,CASSFTGLAYEQFF,TRBJ2-1,TRBD2,TRBV7-8,NA
TGTGCCACCAGTGATCGGGGACGGGCATCCTACAATGAGCAGTTCTTC,CATSDRGRASYNEQFF,TRBJ2-1,NA,TRBV24-1,few
TGTGCCAGCAGCCGCGGGTGGTTGGGGGGCCAAGAGACCCAGTACTTC,CASSRGWLGGQETQYF,TRBJ2-5,NA,TRBV5-4,NA
TGTGCTTCAGCGCGGGGGTTAGGAGAGACCCAGTACTTC,CASARGLGETQYF,TRBJ2-5,TRBD2,TRBV7-3,few
TGTGCCACCAGTGGAACGAGGGCATCTGTAACGAGCACAGATACGCAGTATTTT,CATSGTRASVTSTDTQYF,TRBJ2-3,NA,TRBV24-1,few
TGCAGCGTTGTTCGAAGCTCCTACGAGCAGTACTTC,CSVVRSSYEQYF,TRBJ2-7,NA,TRBV29-1,NA
TGCGCCAGCAGCTTGGGTTGGGGGACAGCCTCTACAGATACGCAGTATTTT,CASSLGWGTASTDTQYF,TRBJ2-3,TRBD1,TRBV5-1,few
TGCAGTGCTAGAGATTTCACTGAAGCTTTCTTT,CSARDFTEAFF,TRBJ1-1,NA,TRBV20-1,many
TGCGCCAGCAGCCAAGCTGGCCCTGGCGACTCCTACAATGAGCAGTTCTTC,CASSQAGPGDSYNEQFF,TRBJ2-1,NA,TRBV4-3,many
TGTGCCAGCAGCTTAGGGCTGATCGTTTACAATGAGCAGTTCTTC,CASSLGLIVYNEQFF,TRBJ2-1,NA,TRBV7-9,NA
TGTGCCAGCAGCTTAGGTTCCGGCGACGGGCAGCCCCAGCATTTT,CASSLGSGDGQPQHF,TRBJ1-5,NA,TRBV7-9,NA
TGTGCCAGCAGTCCCCTTTGGGGGGCAGCTAATGAAAAACTGTTTTTT,CASSPLWGAANEKLFF,TRBJ1-4,NA,TRBV2,NA
TGTGCCAGCTCACCTGACGGCACAACTAATGAAAAACTGTTTTTT,CASSPDGTTNEKLFF,TRBJ1-4,NA,TRBV18,NA
TGCGCCAGCAGCTTGGCGCCTTGGACTAGCATAAACTACGAGCAGTACTTC,CASSLAPWTSINYEQYF,TRBJ2-7,TRBD2,TRBV5-1,NA
TGTGCCAGCAGTGATTGGACAGCAGGGGAGCAGTACTTC,CASSDWTAGEQYF,TRBJ2-7,NA,TRBV12-3/TRBV12-4,few
TGTGCCAGCTCATTCTACACAGGGGTGGGCACTGAAGCTTTCTTT,CASSFYTGVGTEAFF,TRBJ1-1,TRBD1,TRBV18,few
TGTGCCAGCAACAGAGGGGTGAAAGATGGAAACACCATATATTTT,CASNRGVKDGNTIYF,TRBJ1-3,NA,TRBV12-3/TRBV12-4,NA
TGTGCCAGCAGCTCTAGAGATACGCAGTATTTT,CASSSRDTQYF,TRBJ2-3,NA,TRBV21-1,many
TGTGCCAGCAGCCAAGATATCACGTACAATGAGCAGTTCTTC,CASSQDITYNEQFF,TRBJ2-1,NA,TRBV3-1,few
TGCGCCAGCAGCCCACTAGCGAGCTCCTACAATGAGCAGTTCTTC,CASSPLASSYNEQFF,TRBJ2-1,TRBD2,TRBV5-1,many
TGTGCCAGCAGTCCCCCGGTAAGGGGCTACACCTTC,CASSPPVRGYTF,TRBJ1-2,NA,TRBV12-3/TRBV12-4,few
TGTGCCAGCAGCCAACAGACTAGCGGAGTACTCGTCGAGCAGTACTTC,CASSQQTSGVLVEQYF,TRBJ2-7,TRBD2,TRBV7-9,NA